The rows below give T cell receptor beta chains drawn from one sample of a study of early T cells in non-severe SARS-CoV-2 infection. TCRdb re-analysed the 5' RACE reads in MiXCR, keeping a single row per CDR3 protein. The sample has 100,000 to 150,000 distinct CDR3 sequences, just under 15% seen once. Sequencing input: whole blood. The receptors shown here come from an adult who was a healthcare worker with PCR-confirmed SARS-CoV-2 infection or an uninfected control (not recorded which). Both conserved end residues are part of each CDR3. D genes are given only for firm matches. The size entry is marked missing in some rows and otherwise reads once, few, many or a size class.

D gene	clone size	J gene	V gene	CDR3 DNA	CDR3 protein
-	many	TRBJ2-7	TRBV27	TGTGCCAGCAGTATTACCGGGACTGAGGACGAGCAGTACTTC	CASSITGTEDEQYF
TRBD1	many	TRBJ1-1	TRBV10-1	TGCGCCAGCAGTGGGGTTCTGGACAGGGCAGCTTTCTTT	CASSGVLDRAAFF
-	many	TRBJ1-6	TRBV3-1	TGTGCCAGCAGCCAAGGTAGGGGGTCACCCCTCCACTTT	CASSQGRGSPLHF
-	-	TRBJ1-2	TRBV5-5	TGTGCCAGCTCCACCCAGGTTGCTAACTATGGCTACACCTTC	CASSTQVANYGYTF
-	many	TRBJ2-1	TRBV7-9	TGTGCCAGCAGGATCCTATCGGCGAATGAGCAGTTCTTC	CASRILSANEQFF
-	-	TRBJ1-1	TRBV3-1	TGTGCCAGCAGTTCGGGGATGTCGGCCACTGAAGCTTTCTTT	CASSSGMSATEAFF
TRBD1	many	TRBJ1-1	TRBV12-3/TRBV12-4	TGTGCCAGCAGTTTTACAGGGGGTGAAGCTTTCTTT	CASSFTGGEAFF
-	many	TRBJ2-7	TRBV6-2/TRBV6-3	TGTGCCAGCAGTCAGACCTACGAGCAGTACTTC	CASSQTYEQYF
-	few	TRBJ1-5	TRBV12-3/TRBV12-4	TGTGCCAGCAGTTTAGGTTATGGGGGTCAGCCCCAGCATTTT	CASSLGYGGQPQHF
-	many	TRBJ2-3	TRBV7-8	TGTGCCAGCAGCTTAGAGATGAGGGCAGATACGCAGTATTTT	CASSLEMRADTQYF
-	few	TRBJ2-6	TRBV6-6	TGTGCCAGCAGTATGGGCTGGATATCTGGGGCCAACGTCCTGACTTTC	CASSMGWISGANVLTF
-	many	TRBJ1-4	TRBV4-1	TGCGCCAGCAGCCAAGTCGCTTCGGGAAAACTGTTTTTT	CASSQVASGKLFF
-	-	TRBJ1-2	TRBV20-1	TGCAGTGCTAGAGAGAGGGGGACCGTTTCATATGGCTACACCTTC	CSARERGTVSYGYTF
-	-	TRBJ2-1	TRBV6-6	TGTGCCAGCAGTTACCCCCAGAATGAGCAGTTCTTC	CASSYPQNEQFF
TRBD1	-	TRBJ2-7	TRBV29-1	TGCAGCGCTAGGACAGGGGACTCCTACGAGCAGTACTTC	CSARTGDSYEQYF
-	-	TRBJ2-7	TRBV18	TGTGCCAGCTCACCTAAGATGTACGACTACGAGCAGTACTTC	CASSPKMYDYEQYF
TRBD2	-	TRBJ2-1	TRBV20-1	TGCAGTGCTAGAACTAGCGGTAATGAGCAGTTCTTC	CSARTSGNEQFF
-	few	TRBJ1-4	TRBV20-1	TGCAGTGCTAGAAGAACAGGGTTTACTAATGAAAAACTGTTTTTT	CSARRTGFTNEKLFF
-	-	TRBJ2-2	TRBV7-9	TGTGCCAGCAGCCAAGCCATGGGGAACACCGGGGAGCTGTTTTTT	CASSQAMGNTGELFF
TRBD1	-	TRBJ2-3	TRBV7-8	TGTGCCAGCAGCTTCAAACAGGGGGTTTTCGAAACAGATACGCAGTATTTT	CASSFKQGVFETDTQYF
-	few	TRBJ2-1	TRBV7-2	TGTGCCAGCAACCTGGGAGCGAATGAGCAGTTCTTC	CASNLGANEQFF
TRBD1	-	TRBJ2-2	TRBV6-1	TGTGCCACCGGAACAGGGGACGGGGAGCTGTTTTTT	CATGTGDGELFF
-	many	TRBJ2-7	TRBV10-2	TGCGCCGCGGGGTTCTCCTACGAGCAGTACTTC	CAAGFSYEQYF
-	-	TRBJ1-2	TRBV5-1	TGCGCCAGCAGCTTGGGGGACCGAATCTATGGCTACACCTTC	CASSLGDRIYGYTF
-	many	TRBJ2-7	TRBV18	TGTGCCAGCTCCCCTTCCGACAGTTCGATTGCCTACGAGCAGTACTTC	CASSPSDSSIAYEQYF
-	few	TRBJ1-1	TRBV19	TGTGCCAGTAGCCTAGCCTCGGGGGGGAACACTGAAGCTTTCTTT	CASSLASGGNTEAFF
-	few	TRBJ1-2	TRBV3-1	TGTGCCAGCAGCCCCCCGGACAGTAACTATGGCTACACCTTC	CASSPPDSNYGYTF
-	-	TRBJ1-3	TRBV29-1	TGCAGCGTTGAAGACGGGACCGCTGCTTCTGGAAACACCATATATTTT	CSVEDGTAASGNTIYF
TRBD1	-	TRBJ2-7	TRBV5-5	TGTGCCAGCGAAGTGGGACAGTGGTTTTCCTACGAGCAGTACTTC	CASEVGQWFSYEQYF
TRBD1	-	TRBJ1-1	TRBV18	TGTGCCAGCTCAGTGGACAGGGAGGCCTGGTTGGACACTGAAGCTTTCTTT	CASSVDREAWLDTEAFF
TRBD1	-	TRBJ2-7	TRBV9	TGTGCCAGCAGCGTAGGGGGGACAGGTTCCTACGAGCAGTACTTC	CASSVGGTGSYEQYF
-	-	TRBJ2-7	TRBV20-1	TGCAGTGCTAAGTTTAGGGGAAGTGAGCAGTACTTC	CSAKFRGSEQYF
-	-	TRBJ2-1	TRBV7-2	TGTGCCAGCAGCTCTTACCAGGAGCAGTTCTTC	CASSSYQEQFF
-	-	TRBJ2-7	TRBV18	TGTGCCAGCTCACCACCGAGGGGCCCTTACGAGCAGTACTTC	CASSPPRGPYEQYF
-	-	TRBJ1-6	TRBV27	TGTGCCAGCAGTTTTCCGGGTAATTCACCCCTCCACTTT	CASSFPGNSPLHF
TRBD1	-	TRBJ1-1	TRBV12-5	TGTGCTAGTGCGGGGACAGGGGAGGCAGCTTTCTTT	CASAGTGEAAFF
-	many	TRBJ2-7	TRBV5-1	TGCGCCAGCAGCTTGTGGAGCGGGTCCTACGAGCAGTACTTC	CASSLWSGSYEQYF
-	many	TRBJ1-6	TRBV9	TGTGCCAGCAGCGTAACCCCGAGGGATTCACCCCTCCACTTT	CASSVTPRDSPLHF
TRBD1	many	TRBJ1-2	TRBV7-9	TGTGCCAGCAGCTTAGACCCCTGGGACAGGGGGCAAGGCTACACCTTC	CASSLDPWDRGQGYTF
TRBD2	-	TRBJ2-7	TRBV7-9	TGTGCCAGCTCCGGACCGGGGGGCTACGAGCAGTACTTC	CASSGPGGYEQYF
TRBD2	few	TRBJ2-1	TRBV19	TGTGCCAGTAGTGGGCTAGCGGGGGGCCAAAATGAGGGGCAGTTCTTC	CASSGLAGGQNEGQFF
TRBD1	few	TRBJ2-2	TRBV9	TGTGCCAGCACCCCTTCACCGGACAGGGTAAACACCGGGGAGCTGTTTTTT	CASTPSPDRVNTGELFF
-	few	TRBJ1-1	TRBV29-1	TGCAGCGCTGTTTGGGGGGCGGGCACTGAAGCTTTCTTT	CSAVWGAGTEAFF
TRBD1	few	TRBJ1-4	TRBV5-4	TGTGCCAGCAGCCCGACAGGGCCCGCAACTAATGAAAAACTGTTTTTT	CASSPTGPATNEKLFF
-	few	TRBJ2-3	TRBV18	TGTGCCAGCTCACCACCGAGGCCAAACACAGATACGCAGTATTTT	CASSPPRPNTDTQYF
-	-	TRBJ2-7	TRBV11-2	TGTGCCAGCAGCTCTTTCGTCTCCGGGCCGCCCTACGAGCAGTACTTC	CASSSFVSGPPYEQYF
-	-	TRBJ2-2	TRBV24-1	TGTGCCACCAGTGATATCCACACCGGGGAGCTGTTTTTT	CATSDIHTGELFF
-	few	TRBJ1-2	TRBV7-9	TGTGCCAGCAGCTTAGAACCGACCGTATATGGCTACACCTTC	CASSLEPTVYGYTF
-	many	TRBJ2-3	TRBV3-1	TGTGCCAGCAGCCAAGAGGATACGCAGTATTTT	CASSQEDTQYF
-	-	TRBJ2-2	TRBV5-1	TGCGCCAGCAGCTTAGGAGGCCTCACCGGGGAGCTGTTTTTT	CASSLGGLTGELFF
TRBD2	few	TRBJ2-1	TRBV6-2/TRBV6-3	TGTGCCAGCAGTTATCAACAGCGGGGGGCTATGTTCTTC	CASSYQQRGAMFF
TRBD1	few	TRBJ2-7	TRBV2	TGTGCCAGCAGTCCGGACAGGGTCGGGTACGAGCAGTACTTC	CASSPDRVGYEQYF
-	many	TRBJ2-5	TRBV12-3/TRBV12-4	TGTGCCAGCAGTTCCATATTGCCGGGGACCTCTGGGCAAGAGACCCAGTACTTC	CASSSILPGTSGQETQYF
-	-	TRBJ2-7	TRBV9	TGTGCCAGCAGCTCCCCCATTGGGGGCTACGAGCAGTACTTC	CASSSPIGGYEQYF